This record looks at one TCR beta chain sequence and its context. Repertoires were generated with immunoSEQ multiplex PCR, while TCRdb's copy carries only in-frame clones and drops some. The data show just under 9,000 clones, with approximately 90% seen just once and 15% to 20% held by the top ten. The junction had 3 bases not matched to a gene; V was cut back by 5 bases and J by 3 bases. The CDR3 length is 14 residues. Germline assignment: CDR1 WSHSY and CDR2 SAAADI. The sample is drawn from a study of OX40 agonist ivuxolimab in advanced cancers. This sequence originates from an adult with an advanced solid tumor such as melanoma, head and neck, liver or kidney cancer. The sequencing here drew on CD4+ or CD8+ T cells sorted from blood, taken in a trial of the OX40 agonist ivuxolimab. The rearrangement links TRBV10-2 to TRBJ2-7; 11 nucleotides line up with TRBD1. The CDR3 coding sequence is TGCGCCAGCAGTCCGGGACAGGGGGACTACGAGCAGTACTTC. It codes for CASSPGQGDYEQYF.